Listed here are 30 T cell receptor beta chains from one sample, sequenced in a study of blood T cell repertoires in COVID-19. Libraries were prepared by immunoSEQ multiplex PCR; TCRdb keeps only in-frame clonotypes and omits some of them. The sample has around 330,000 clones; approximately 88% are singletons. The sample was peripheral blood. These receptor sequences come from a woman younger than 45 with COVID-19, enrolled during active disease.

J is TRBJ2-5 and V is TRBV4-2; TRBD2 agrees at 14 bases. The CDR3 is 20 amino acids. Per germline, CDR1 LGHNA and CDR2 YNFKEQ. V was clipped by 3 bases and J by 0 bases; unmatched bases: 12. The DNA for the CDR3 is TGTGCCAGCAGCCATGCCGGAGGACTAGCGGGGGGAACGTACCAAGAGACCCAGTACTTC. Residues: CASSHAGGLAGGTYQETQYF.

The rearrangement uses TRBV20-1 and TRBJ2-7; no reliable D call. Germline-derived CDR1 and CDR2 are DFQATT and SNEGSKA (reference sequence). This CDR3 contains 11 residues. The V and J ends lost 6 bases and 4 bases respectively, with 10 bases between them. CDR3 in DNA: TGCAGTGCCCTAGGCCGTTACGAGCAGTACTTC. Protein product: CSALGRYEQYF.

CDR3 in amino acids: CASSFQRGVRETQYF. Here the CDR3 DNA reads TGTGCCAGCAGTTTCCAGCGGGGGGTACGAGAGACCCAGTACTTC. The rearrangement joins TRBV27 to TRBJ2-5; 9 bases fit TRBD2. Losses at the gene ends were 3 bases for V and 4 bases for J; bases not matched to a gene: 6. The CDR3 extends over 15 amino acids. CDR1 MNHEY and CDR2 SMNVEV come from the germline V gene (reference sequence).

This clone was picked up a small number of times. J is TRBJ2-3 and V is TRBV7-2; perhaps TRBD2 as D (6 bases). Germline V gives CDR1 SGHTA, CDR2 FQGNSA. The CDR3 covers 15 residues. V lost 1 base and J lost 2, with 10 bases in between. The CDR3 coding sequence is TGTGCCAGCAGCTTAGACGGACTACCCACAGATACGCAGTATTTT. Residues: CASSLDGLPTDTQYF.

CDR3 sequence: CASSPQGGANTGELFF. In DNA, the CDR3 is TGTGCCAGCAGCCCTCAGGGGGGAGCGAACACCGGGGAGCTGTTTTTT. This chain links TRBV13 with TRBJ2-2, with D perhaps matching TRBD1 (7 bases). The V gene's germline CDR1 is PRHDT and CDR2 FYEKMQ (reference sequence). Trimming left V 5 bases short and J 0 bases short, with 13 bases between. The CDR3 has 16 amino acids.

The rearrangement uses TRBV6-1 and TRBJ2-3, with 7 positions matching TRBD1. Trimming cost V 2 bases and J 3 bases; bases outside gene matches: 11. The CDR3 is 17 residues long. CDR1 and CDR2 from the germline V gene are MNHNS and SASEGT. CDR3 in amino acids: CASSENVAGGRTDTQYF. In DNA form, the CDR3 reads TGTGCCAGCAGTGAAAATGTGGCAGGGGGACGAACAGATACGCAGTATTTT.

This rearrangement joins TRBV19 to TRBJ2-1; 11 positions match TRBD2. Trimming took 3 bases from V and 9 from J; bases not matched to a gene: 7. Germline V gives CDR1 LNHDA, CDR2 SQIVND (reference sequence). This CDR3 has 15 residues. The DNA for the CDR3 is TGTGCCAGTAGTATTATAGCGGGGGGGCCGGGTGAGCAGTTCTTC. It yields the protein CASSIIAGGPGEQFF. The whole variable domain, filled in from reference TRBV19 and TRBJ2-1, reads DGGITQSPKYLFRKEGQNVTLSCEQNLNHDAMYWYRQDPGQGLRLIYYSQIVNDFQKGDIAEGYSVSREKKESFPLTVTSAQKNPTAFYLCASSIIAGGPGEQFFGPGTRLTVL.

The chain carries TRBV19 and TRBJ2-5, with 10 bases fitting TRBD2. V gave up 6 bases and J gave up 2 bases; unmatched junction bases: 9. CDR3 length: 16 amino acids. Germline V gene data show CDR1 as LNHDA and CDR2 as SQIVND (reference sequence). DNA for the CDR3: TGTGCCAGTAGCCCAATAGCGGGGGGAGATCAAGAGACCCAGTACTTC. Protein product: CASSPIAGGDQETQYF.

The CDR3 coding sequence is TGTGCCAGCAGTATAAATGAGGGGGACCAGCCCCAGCATTTT. This encodes CASSINEGDQPQHF. V gene TRBV28 combines with J gene TRBJ1-5; D possibly corresponds to TRBD1 (6 bases). Trimming left V 5 bases short and J 7 bases short, with 15 bases between. The CDR3 spans 14 residues. CDR1 and CDR2 from the germline V gene are MDHEN and SYDVKM.

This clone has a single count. CDR3 protein: CASSHLTVSSSPEAFF. CDR3 nucleotides: TGCGCCAGCAGCCATCTTACAGTCTCCAGCAGCCCTGAAGCTTTCTTT. The genes are TRBV4-1 and TRBJ1-1, with D hard to call. Between the trimmed V and J ends, which lost 3 bases and 6 bases, there was a span of 20 bases. The CDR3 loop spans 16 amino acids. CDR1 MGHRA and CDR2 YSYEKL come from the germline V gene.

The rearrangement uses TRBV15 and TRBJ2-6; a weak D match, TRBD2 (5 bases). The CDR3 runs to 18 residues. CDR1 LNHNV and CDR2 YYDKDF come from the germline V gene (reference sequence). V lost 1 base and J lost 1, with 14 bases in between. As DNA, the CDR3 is TGTGCCACCAGCAGAGGCCTCGCCCGGGGATCTGGGGCCAACGTCCTGACTTTC. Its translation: CATSRGLARGSGANVLTF.

This CDR3 reads CASSPFTDTQYF. DNA for the CDR3: TGTGCCAGCAGCCCGTTCACAGATACGCAGTATTTT. The chain couples TRBV7-8 to TRBJ2-3; no clear D. Trimming removed 5 bases at V and 2 bases at J, with 5 bases between. Germline V CDR1 and CDR2: SGHVS, FQNEAQ. The CDR3 runs to 12 residues.

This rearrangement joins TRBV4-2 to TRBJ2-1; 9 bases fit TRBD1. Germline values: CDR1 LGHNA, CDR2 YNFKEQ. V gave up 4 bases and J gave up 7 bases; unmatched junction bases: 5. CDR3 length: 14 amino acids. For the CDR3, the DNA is TGTGCCAGCAGCCTCGGGACAGGGAGGAATGAGCAGTTCTTC. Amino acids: CASSLGTGRNEQFF.

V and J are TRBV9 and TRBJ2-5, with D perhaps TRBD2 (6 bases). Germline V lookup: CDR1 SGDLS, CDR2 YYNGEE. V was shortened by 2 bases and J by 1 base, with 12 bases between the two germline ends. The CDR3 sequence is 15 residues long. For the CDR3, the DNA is TGTGCCAGCAGCGTTGGAGTGGGGGGCCAAGAGACCCAGTACTTC. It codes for CASSVGVGGQETQYF.

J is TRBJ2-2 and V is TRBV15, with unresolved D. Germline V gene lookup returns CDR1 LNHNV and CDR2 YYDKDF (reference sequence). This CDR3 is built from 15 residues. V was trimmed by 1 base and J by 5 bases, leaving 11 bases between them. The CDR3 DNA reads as TGTGCCACCAGCAGAGCTCCCTTATTTACCGGGGAGCTGTTTTTT. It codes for CATSRAPLFTGELFF.

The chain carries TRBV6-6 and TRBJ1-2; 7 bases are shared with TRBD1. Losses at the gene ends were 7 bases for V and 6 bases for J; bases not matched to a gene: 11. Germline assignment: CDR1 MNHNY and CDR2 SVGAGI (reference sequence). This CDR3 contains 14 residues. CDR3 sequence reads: CASIDFWDSDGYTF. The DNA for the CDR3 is TGTGCCAGCATTGATTTTTGGGACAGTGATGGCTACACCTTC.

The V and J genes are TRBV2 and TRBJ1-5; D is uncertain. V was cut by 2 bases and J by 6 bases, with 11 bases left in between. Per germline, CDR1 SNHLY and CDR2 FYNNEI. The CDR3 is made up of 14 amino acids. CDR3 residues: CASSEWAVPQPQHF. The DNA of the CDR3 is TGTGCCAGCAGTGAATGGGCAGTACCTCAGCCCCAGCATTTT.

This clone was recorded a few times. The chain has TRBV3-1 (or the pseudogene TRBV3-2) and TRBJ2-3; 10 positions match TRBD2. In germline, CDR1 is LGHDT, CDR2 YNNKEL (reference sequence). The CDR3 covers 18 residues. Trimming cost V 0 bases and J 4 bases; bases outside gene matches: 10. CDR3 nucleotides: TGTGCCAGCAGCCAAGATCGGTTCACTAGCGGGGATTCAGATACGCAGTATTTT. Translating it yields CASSQDRFTSGDSDTQYF.

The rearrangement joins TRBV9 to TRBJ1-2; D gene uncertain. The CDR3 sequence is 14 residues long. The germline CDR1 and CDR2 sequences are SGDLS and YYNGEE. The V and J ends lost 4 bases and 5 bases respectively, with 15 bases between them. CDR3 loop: CASSPTTGIYGYTF. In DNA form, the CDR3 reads TGTGCCAGCAGCCCGACTACGGGTATTTATGGCTACACCTTC.

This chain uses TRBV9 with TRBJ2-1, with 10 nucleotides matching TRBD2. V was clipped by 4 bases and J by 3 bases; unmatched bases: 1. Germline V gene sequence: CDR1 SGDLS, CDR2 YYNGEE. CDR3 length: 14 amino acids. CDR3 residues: CASSTSGDYNEQFF. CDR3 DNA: TGTGCCAGCAGCACTAGCGGGGACTACAATGAGCAGTTCTTC.

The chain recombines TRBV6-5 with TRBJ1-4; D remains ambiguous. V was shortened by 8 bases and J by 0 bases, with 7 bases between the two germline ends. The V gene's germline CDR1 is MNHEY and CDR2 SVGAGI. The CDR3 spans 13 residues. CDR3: CASGGTTNEKLFF. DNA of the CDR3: TGTGCCAGCGGCGGTACAACTAATGAAAAACTGTTTTTT.

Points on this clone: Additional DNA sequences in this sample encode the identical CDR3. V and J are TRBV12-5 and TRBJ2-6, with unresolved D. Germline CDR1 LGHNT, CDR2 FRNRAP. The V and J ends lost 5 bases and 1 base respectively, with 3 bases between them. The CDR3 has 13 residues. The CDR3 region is CASGRSGANVLTF. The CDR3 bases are TGTGCTAGTGGTCGGTCTGGGGCCAACGTCCTGACTTTC. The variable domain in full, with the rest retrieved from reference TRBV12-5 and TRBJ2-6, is DARVTQTPRHKVTEMGQEVTMRCQPILGHNTVFWYRQTMMQGLELLAYFRNRAPLDDSGMPKDRFSAEMPDATLATLKIQPSEPRDSAVYFCASGRSGANVLTFGAGSRLTVL.

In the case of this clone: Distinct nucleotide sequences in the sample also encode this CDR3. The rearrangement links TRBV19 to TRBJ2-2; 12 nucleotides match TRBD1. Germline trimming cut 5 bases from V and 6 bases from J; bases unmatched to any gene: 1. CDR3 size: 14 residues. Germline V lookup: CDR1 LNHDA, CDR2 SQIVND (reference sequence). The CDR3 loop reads CASSGTGGPGELFF. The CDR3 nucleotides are TGTGCCAGTAGTGGGACAGGGGGCCCCGGGGAGCTGTTTTTT.

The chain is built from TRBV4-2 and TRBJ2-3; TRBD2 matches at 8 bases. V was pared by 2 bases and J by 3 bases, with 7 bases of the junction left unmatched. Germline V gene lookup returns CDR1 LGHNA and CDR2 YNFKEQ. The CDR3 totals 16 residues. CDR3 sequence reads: CASSQRRGEATDTQYF. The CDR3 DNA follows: TGTGCCAGCAGCCAAAGGCGGGGGGAAGCTACAGATACGCAGTATTTT.

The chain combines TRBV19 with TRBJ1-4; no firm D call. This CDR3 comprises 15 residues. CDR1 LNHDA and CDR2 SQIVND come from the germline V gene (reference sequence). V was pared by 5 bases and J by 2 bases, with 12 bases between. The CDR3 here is CASSQGRVTNEKLFF. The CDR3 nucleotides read TGTGCCAGTAGTCAAGGGAGGGTTACTAATGAAAAACTGTTTTTT.

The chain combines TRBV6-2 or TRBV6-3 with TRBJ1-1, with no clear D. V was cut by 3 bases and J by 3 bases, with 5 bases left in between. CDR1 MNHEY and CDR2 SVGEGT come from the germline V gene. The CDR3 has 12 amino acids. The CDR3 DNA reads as TGTGCCAGCAGTTATGCGGACACTGAAGCTTTCTTT. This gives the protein CASSYADTEAFF.

The CDR3: CASLGTGEVRLMNTEAFF. DNA of the CDR3: TGTGCCAGCTTGGGGACAGGGGAGGTGCGGTTAATGAACACTGAAGCTTTCTTT. This chain links TRBV21-1 with TRBJ1-1; TRBD1 is taken as the D call from the table, unchecked against the DNA. TRBV21-1 is deemed a pseudogene. The CDR3 sequence is 18 residues long.

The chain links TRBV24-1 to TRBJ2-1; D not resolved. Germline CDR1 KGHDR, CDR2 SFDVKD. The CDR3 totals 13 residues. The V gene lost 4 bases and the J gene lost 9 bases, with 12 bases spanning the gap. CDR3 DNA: TGTGCCACCAGTGAAGTAAGCGCCAGTGAGCAGTTCTTC. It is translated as CATSEVSASEQFF.

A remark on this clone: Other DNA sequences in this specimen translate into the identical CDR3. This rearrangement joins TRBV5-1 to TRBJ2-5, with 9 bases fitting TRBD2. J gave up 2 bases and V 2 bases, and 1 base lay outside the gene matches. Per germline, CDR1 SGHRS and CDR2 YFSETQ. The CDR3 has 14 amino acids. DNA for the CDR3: TGCGCCAGCAGCTTAGCGGGGGGACAAGAGACCCAGTACTTC. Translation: CASSLAGGQETQYF.

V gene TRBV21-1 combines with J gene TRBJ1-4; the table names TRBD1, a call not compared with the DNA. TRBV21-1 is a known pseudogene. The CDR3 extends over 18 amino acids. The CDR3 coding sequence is TGTGCCAGCAGCAAAGCGAGACAGGGCCGTGCAACTAATGAAAAACTGTTTTTT. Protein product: CASSKARQGRATNEKLFF.